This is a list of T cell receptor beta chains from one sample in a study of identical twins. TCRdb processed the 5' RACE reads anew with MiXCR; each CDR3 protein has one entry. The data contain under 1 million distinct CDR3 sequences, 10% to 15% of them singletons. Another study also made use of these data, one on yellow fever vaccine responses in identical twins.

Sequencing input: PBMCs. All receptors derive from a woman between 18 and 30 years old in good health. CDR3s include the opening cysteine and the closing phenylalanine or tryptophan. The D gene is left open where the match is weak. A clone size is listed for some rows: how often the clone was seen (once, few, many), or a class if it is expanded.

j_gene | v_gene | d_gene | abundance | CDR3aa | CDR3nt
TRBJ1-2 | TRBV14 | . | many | CASSQGGSLLYGYTF | TGTGCCAGCAGCCAAGGGGGGTCTCTGCTCTATGGCTACACCTTC
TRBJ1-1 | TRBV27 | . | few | CASRPGGTSRKAFF | TGTGCCAGCAGGCCGGGGGGGACATCCAGGAAAGCTTTCTTT
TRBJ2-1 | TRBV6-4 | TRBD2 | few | CASSVPSASGDNEQFF | TGTGCCAGCAGTGTTCCCTCTGCTAGCGGGGACAATGAGCAGTTCTTC
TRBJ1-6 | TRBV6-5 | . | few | CASNLDSRTYNSPLHF | TGTGCCAGCAACCTGGACAGCCGGACCTATAATTCACCCCTCCACTTT
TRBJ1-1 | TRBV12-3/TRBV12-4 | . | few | CASTPGGPGTEAFF | TGTGCCAGCACCCCGGGCGGGCCCGGGACTGAAGCTTTCTTT
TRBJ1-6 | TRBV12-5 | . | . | CASDPNRAINSPLHF | TGTGCTAGTGACCCCAACCGGGCCATAAATTCACCCCTCCACTTT
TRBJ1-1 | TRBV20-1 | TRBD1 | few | CSAPRNRGLNTEAFF | TGCAGTGCTCCCAGGAACAGGGGGCTGAACACTGAAGCTTTCTTT
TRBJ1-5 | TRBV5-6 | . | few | CASSLGRLGNQPQHF | TGTGCCAGCAGCTTGGGTAGGTTAGGCAATCAGCCCCAGCATTTT
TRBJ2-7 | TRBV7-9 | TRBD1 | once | CASSSGQGRREQYF | TGTGCCAGCAGCTCAGGACAGGGTAGAAGGGAGCAGTACTTC
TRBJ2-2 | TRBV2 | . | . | CAAGLVSYWYTGELFF | TGTGCCGCTGGGCTAGTTAGTTATTGGTACACCGGGGAGCTGTTTTTT
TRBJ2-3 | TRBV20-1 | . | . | CSASYSSTDTQYF | TGCAGTGCTAGTTACTCTAGCACAGATACGCAGTATTTT
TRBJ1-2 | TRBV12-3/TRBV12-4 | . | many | CASSLAPWAFSYGYTF | TGTGCCAGCAGTTTGGCTCCCTGGGCCTTTAGCTATGGCTACACCTTC
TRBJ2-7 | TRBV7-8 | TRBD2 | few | CASSLRGSGIDEQYF | TGTGCCAGCAGCCTCCGGGGTAGCGGGATAGACGAGCAGTACTTC
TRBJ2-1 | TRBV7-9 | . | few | CASSLPNGIEQFF | TGTGCCAGCAGCTTACCGAACGGGATAGAGCAGTTCTTC
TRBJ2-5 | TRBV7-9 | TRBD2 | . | CASSPGLVSETQYF | TGTGCCAGCAGCCCGGGACTAGTTTCGGAGACCCAGTACTTC
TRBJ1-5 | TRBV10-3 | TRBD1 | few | CAIRDRENQPQHF | TGTGCCATCAGGGACAGGGAAAATCAGCCCCAGCATTTT
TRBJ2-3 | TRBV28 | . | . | CASSFSVPTDTQYF | TGTGCCAGCAGTTTCAGCGTCCCCACAGATACGCAGTATTTT
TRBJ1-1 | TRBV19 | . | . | CASSRGARGTEAFF | TGTGCCAGTAGTAGGGGGGCGCGAGGCACTGAAGCTTTCTTT
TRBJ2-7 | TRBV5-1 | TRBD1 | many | CASSPRQGLGYEQYF | TGCGCCAGCAGCCCGCGACAGGGGTTAGGATACGAGCAGTACTTC
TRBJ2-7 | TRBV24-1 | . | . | CATSVASGEQYF | TGTGCCACCAGTGTGGCTAGTGGCGAGCAGTACTTC
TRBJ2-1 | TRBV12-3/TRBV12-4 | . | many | CASSLKELYNEQFF | TGTGCCAGCAGTTTAAAGGAACTCTACAATGAGCAGTTCTTC
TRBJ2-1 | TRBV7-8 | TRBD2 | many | CASSLASGGANEQFF | TGTGCCAGCAGCTTAGCCAGCGGGGGGGCCAATGAGCAGTTCTTC
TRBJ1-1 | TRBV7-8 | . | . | CASSSQLAAGAFF | TGTGCCAGCAGCTCACAACTCGCGGCAGGAGCTTTCTTT
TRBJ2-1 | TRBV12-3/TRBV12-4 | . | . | CASSLSIGMGSEEQFF | TGTGCCAGCAGTTTATCGATTGGGATGGGGTCAGAGGAGCAGTTCTTC
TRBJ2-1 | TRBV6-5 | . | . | CASSSASIIYNEQFF | TGTGCCAGCAGTTCGGCCTCTATAATCTACAATGAGCAGTTCTTC
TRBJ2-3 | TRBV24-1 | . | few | CATSDPGREDTQYF | TGTGCCACCAGTGACCCGGGACGTGAAGATACGCAGTATTTT
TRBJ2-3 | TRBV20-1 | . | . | CSAIGPSTDTQYF | TGCAGTGCTATTGGGCCTAGCACAGATACGCAGTATTTT
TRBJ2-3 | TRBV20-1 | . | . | CSARKSGNTDTQYF | TGCAGTGCTCGAAAGTCGGGGAACACAGATACGCAGTATTTT
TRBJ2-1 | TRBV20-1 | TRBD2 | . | CSAKRTSVDNEQFF | TGCAGTGCTAAGAGGACTAGCGTAGACAATGAGCAGTTCTTC
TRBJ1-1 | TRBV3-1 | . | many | CASSRARGRTEAFF | TGTGCCAGCAGCCGGGCCCGGGGGCGCACTGAAGCTTTCTTT
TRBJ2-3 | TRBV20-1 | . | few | CSARDRASTDTQYF | TGCAGTGCTAGAGACCGGGCCAGCACAGATACGCAGTATTTT
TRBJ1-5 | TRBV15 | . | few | CATSRKGQGNQPQHF | TGTGCCACCAGCAGAAAGGGGCAGGGCAATCAGCCCCAGCATTTT
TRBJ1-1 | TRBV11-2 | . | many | CASSSTEGTEAFF | TGTGCCAGCAGCTCTACAGAGGGCACTGAAGCTTTCTTT
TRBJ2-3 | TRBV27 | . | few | CASSMIGGDTQYF | TGTGCCAGCAGCATGATCGGAGGGGATACGCAGTATTTT
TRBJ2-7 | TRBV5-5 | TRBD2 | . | CASSFPGGSSYEQYF | TGTGCCAGCAGCTTCCCCGGCGGGAGCTCCTACGAGCAGTACTTC
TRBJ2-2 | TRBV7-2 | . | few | CASSSLDRGGTGELFF | TGTGCCAGCAGCTCCCTGGACAGAGGGGGCACCGGGGAGCTGTTTTTT
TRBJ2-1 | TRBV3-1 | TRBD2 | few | CASSQAGLAAYNEQFF | TGTGCCAGCAGCCAAGCGGGACTAGCGGCCTACAATGAGCAGTTCTTC
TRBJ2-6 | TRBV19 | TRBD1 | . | CASSPGQGDSGANVLTF | TGTGCCAGTAGTCCGGGACAGGGGGACTCTGGGGCCAACGTCCTGACTTTC
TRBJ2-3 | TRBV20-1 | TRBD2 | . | CCAFLMVAGGTDTQYF | TGCTGCGCCTTTCTCATGGTAGCGGGGGGCACAGATACGCAGTATTTT
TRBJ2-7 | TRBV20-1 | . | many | CSARDLSSQQYF | TGCAGTGCTAGAGATTTGTCTAGCCAGCAGTACTTC
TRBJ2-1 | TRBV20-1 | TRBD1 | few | CSTRLGTGTYNEQFF | TGCAGTACTCGGTTGGGGACAGGTACCTACAATGAGCAGTTCTTC
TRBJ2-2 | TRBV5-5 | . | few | CASSLARQGGIGELFF | TGTGCCAGCAGCTTGGCTAGGCAGGGAGGTATCGGGGAGCTGTTTTTT
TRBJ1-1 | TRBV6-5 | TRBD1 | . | CASSYVTGGSTFF | TGTGCCAGCAGTTACGTTACAGGGGGCTCTACTTTCTTT
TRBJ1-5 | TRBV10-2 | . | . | CASSEQGPQPQHF | TGCGCCAGCAGTGAGCAGGGACCTCAGCCCCAGCATTTT
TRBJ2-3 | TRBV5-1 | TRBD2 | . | CASSTGTSGGPRDTQYF | TGCGCCAGCAGCACTGGGACTAGCGGGGGGCCGCGGGATACGCAGTATTTT
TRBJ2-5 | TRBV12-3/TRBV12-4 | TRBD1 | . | CASSARTGHQETQYF | TGTGCCAGCAGTGCCAGGACAGGCCACCAAGAGACCCAGTACTTC
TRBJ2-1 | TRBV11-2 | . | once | CASSFSWNEQFF | TGTGCCAGCAGCTTCTCGTGGAATGAGCAGTTCTTC
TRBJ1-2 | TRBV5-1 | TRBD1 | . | CASSLVGTGGFYGYTF | TGCGCCAGCAGCTTGGTTGGCACAGGGGGCTTCTATGGCTACACCTTC
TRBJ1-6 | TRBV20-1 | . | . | CSAVGGSYNSPLHF | TGCAGTGCTGTTGGAGGCTCCTATAATTCACCCCTCCACTTT
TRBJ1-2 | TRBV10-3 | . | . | CAIRGTMGYTF | TGTGCCATCAGGGGGACCATGGGCTACACCTTC
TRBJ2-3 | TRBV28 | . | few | CASTMGGGWADTQYF | TGTGCCAGCACCATGGGGGGGGGCTGGGCAGATACGCAGTATTTT
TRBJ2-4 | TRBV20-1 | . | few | CSATLLLAKNIQYF | TGCAGTGCCACCCTATTACTAGCCAAAAACATTCAGTACTTC
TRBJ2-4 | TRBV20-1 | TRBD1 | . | CSARTGTEYF | TGCAGTGCTAGAACCGGGACAGAGTACTTC